The clone carrying this T cell receptor beta chain has a handful of counts. The target antigen is unknown. Distinct nucleotide sequences in the sample also encode this CDR3. Treatment here: oral pan-JAK inhibitor, 5-10 mg twice daily. These data are taken from a study of CD8+ T cells in alopecia areata. Study in general: Treated patients swallowed 5 to 10 mg of oral tofacitinib twice daily.

Sequencing relied on a cDNA template that was reverse transcribed from extracted RNA. Some clones are missing from TCRdb's copy, which holds only in-frame ones; the method was immunoSEQ multiplex PCR. The profile shows 200,000 to 250,000 clones, more than 30% of them singletons. The ends lost 4 bases at V and 5 bases at J; junction bases unmatched: 5. The CDR3 sequence is 13 residues long. The germline V gene encodes CDR1 SGHRS and CDR2 YFSETQ. Findings and limits, study-wide: Alphabeta T cells residing in normal skin are also sequenced in scalp samples.

Source: CD4+ T cells sorted from blood, taken at week 34, from a patient treated with tofacitinib. This chain links TRBV5-1 with TRBJ1-1, with 7 bases matching TRBD1. The sequence was obtained from a human donor with alopecia areata. The CDR3 coding sequence is TGCGCCAGCAGCCACGACAGGGATACTGAAGCTTTCTTT. This codes for CASSHDRDTEAFF.